This T cell receptor (beta chain) was recovered during a study of blood T cell repertoires in COVID-19. The table came from immunoSEQ multiplex PCR; TCRdb's copy has only in-frame clones and leaves some out. The table records approximately 170,000 clones, roughly four fifths of them present only once. The CDR3 has 14 residues. Germline CDR1 reads SEHNR; CDR2 reads FQNEAQ (reference sequence). Trimming stripped 1 base from V and 0 bases from J, with 4 bases between. This clonotype was obtained from a man aged 65-85 years with active or convalescent COVID-19. The V and J genes are TRBV7-9 and TRBJ2-4; no firm D call. The sequenced sample consisted of peripheral blood. The CDR3 sequence is CASSLDGAKNIQYF. Here the CDR3 DNA reads TGTGCCAGCAGCTTAGACGGAGCCAAAAACATTCAGTACTTC.